This T cell receptor beta chain was retrieved from a study of cytotoxic CD8 clonotypes in ibrutinib-treated CLL. The CDR3 has 14 residues. Germline V gene sequence: CDR1 MNHEY, CDR2 SMNVEV (reference sequence). V lost 6 bases and J lost 8; bases outside the gene matches: 7. With respect to this clone: Antigen specificity is unknown.

Study results and limitations: The public clonotypes identified were infrequent and showed contraction or stability on treatment. Samples were collected at differing times from sustained-remission and progressing patients.

Here immunoSEQ multiplex PCR was the method, and the copy in TCRdb shows in-frame clones only, minus some. Among fewer than 150,000 clones, around four fifths were seen once, and the ten largest hold roughly 3.1%. The source material was PBMCs, sampled after 24 months of ibrutinib treatment. The chain is built from TRBV27 and TRBJ1-5, with TRBD1 identical over 10 bases. The clonotype was recovered from a human donor with chronic lymphocytic leukemia. CDR3 in DNA: TGTGCCAGCAGCCGGGACAGGGGTCCGGAGCCCCAGCATTTT. It encodes CASSRDRGPEPQHF.